A selection of T cell receptor beta chains follows, all from one sample in a study of CD8+CD57+ T cells in acquired aplastic anemia. TCRdb re-analysed the reads in MiXCR, keeping a single row per CDR3 protein. The sample yields 190,000 or so distinct CDR3 sequences, approximately 48% seen once. Material for sequencing was sorted CD4+, CD8+, or CD8+CD57+ T cells (not recorded which) from PBMCs. The receptors were gathered from a human donor with aplastic anemia. Both conserved end residues are part of each CDR3. The order of the fields is clone size, J gene, D gene, V gene, CDR3 DNA, CDR3 protein. The D gene is left open where the match is weak. Size is stated for part of the rows, as once, few or many counts, or as a class when the clone is expanded.

NA,TRBJ2-1,NA,TRBV20-1,TGCAGTGCTAGAGACCAGAACAATGAGCAGTTCTTC,CSARDQNNEQFF
NA,TRBJ2-7,NA,TRBV7-8,TGTGCCAGCAGCCCCTCTGGGGAAGTTCGAACGGGGCAGTACTTC,CASSPSGEVRTGQYF
NA,TRBJ1-2,NA,TRBV7-4,TGTGCCAGCAGCGGGACTAACAGTTATGGCTACACCTTC,CASSGTNSYGYTF
many,TRBJ2-3,TRBD1,TRBV3-1,TGTGCCAGCAGCCCCCGGACAGGTCGCACAGATACGCAGTATTTT,CASSPRTGRTDTQYF
few,TRBJ2-7,NA,TRBV20-1,TGCAGTGCTAGAGGTCAGGGGGGATACGAGCAGTACTTC,CSARGQGGYEQYF
many,TRBJ2-3,TRBD1,TRBV6-4,TGTGCCAGCAGTGTTGACAGGGGGCGAGATACGCAGTATTTT,CASSVDRGRDTQYF
NA,TRBJ1-2,NA,TRBV20-1,TGCAGTGCGATGCCTGGGAGCTATGGCTACACCTTC,CSAMPGSYGYTF
many,TRBJ2-2,TRBD2,TRBV4-2,TGTGCCAGCAGCCCCGCGGGGGTGGGCGACACCGGGGAGCTGTTTTTT,CASSPAGVGDTGELFF
many,TRBJ1-1,NA,TRBV7-3,TGTGCCAGCAGCTGGACGGGGAACACTGAAGCTTTCTTT,CASSWTGNTEAFF
NA,TRBJ1-3,NA,TRBV10-3,TGTGCCATCAGTGAGTCAGGGATAGGGACTGGAAACACCATATACTTT,CAISESGIGTGNTIYF
once,TRBJ1-1,NA,TRBV24-1,TGTGCCACAGGGGCCGAGACGAACACTGAAGCTTTCTTT,CATGAETNTEAFF
NA,TRBJ2-7,NA,TRBV6-2/TRBV6-3,TGTGCCAGCAGTTCCCACGGGATGGCCCTCTCCGAGCAGTACTTC,CASSSHGMALSEQYF
many,TRBJ2-1,NA,TRBV20-1,TGCAGTGCTAGCCGGCAGGTTGGAGATGAGCAGTTCTTC,CSASRQVGDEQFF
NA,TRBJ2-5,NA,TRBV7-2,TGTGCCAGCAGCCCTGAAGCCAATCAGCCCCAGTACTTC,CASSPEANQPQYF
many,TRBJ2-5,NA,TRBV15,TGTGCCACCAGCAGAGATCCATCCGCGGAGACCCAGTACTTC,CATSRDPSAETQYF
few,TRBJ2-7,NA,TRBV18,TGTGCCAGCTCACCAGTTGAGGACAGTCGTGGCGAGCAGTACTTC,CASSPVEDSRGEQYF
NA,TRBJ1-2,NA,TRBV25-1,TGTGCCAGCAGTGATAGGGGAGCAAACTATGGCTACACCTTC,CASSDRGANYGYTF
NA,TRBJ2-3,NA,TRBV24-1,TGTGCCACCAGTGATGGGACCGTTAGCACAGATACGCAGTATTTT,CATSDGTVSTDTQYF
many,TRBJ1-6,NA,TRBV12-3/TRBV12-4,TGTGCCACCCAACAGAGCTCCTATAATTCACCCCTCCACTTT,CATQQSSYNSPLHF
many,TRBJ2-2,TRBD1,TRBV5-1,TGCGCCAGCAGCTACGGACAGGGTACCGGGGAGCTGTTTTTT,CASSYGQGTGELFF
NA,TRBJ2-3,TRBD1,TRBV20-1,TGCAGTGCTAGTGGGGACAGGACCACAGATACGCAGTATTTT,CSASGDRTTDTQYF
few,TRBJ2-5,NA,TRBV2,TGTGCCAGCAATCGGATAAGAGAGACCCAGTACTTC,CASNRIRETQYF
many,TRBJ2-7,TRBD1,TRBV7-2,TGTGCCAGCAGCCGACAGGGCCCGACACCCTCCTACGAGCAGTACTTC,CASSRQGPTPSYEQYF
once,TRBJ1-6,TRBD1,TRBV11-1,TGTGCCAGCAGCTCACCACCCGGGACAGGGGGATCCTATAATTCACCCCTCCACTTT,CASSSPPGTGGSYNSPLHF
NA,TRBJ2-7,TRBD1,TRBV10-3,TGTGCCATCACTACCACAGGGGGCCCAACTCCCCGTTCCTACGAGCAGTACTTC,CAITTTGGPTPRSYEQYF
NA,TRBJ2-3,NA,TRBV6-4,TGTGCCAGCAGTACGGGGGACACAGATACGCAGTATTTT,CASSTGDTDTQYF
NA,TRBJ2-3,NA,TRBV28,TGTGCCAGCAGTATACCCAGGCCGAAAGATACGCAGTATTTT,CASSIPRPKDTQYF
NA,TRBJ2-1,TRBD1,TRBV4-3,TGCGCCAGCAGCCAAGGGACAGGGTTGGAGGAGCAGTTCTTC,CASSQGTGLEEQFF
NA,TRBJ2-4,NA,TRBV15,TGTGCCACCAGCAGAGCCGGGGGAAACATTCAGTACTTC,CATSRAGGNIQYF
few,TRBJ1-1,NA,TRBV27,TGTGCCAGCAGTTTTGTAATGGGGCGGGACACTGAAGCTTTCTTT,CASSFVMGRDTEAFF
many,TRBJ2-1,NA,TRBV20-1,TGCAGTGCGATCGTGGCGGAGAAATCCTACAATGAGCAGTTCTTC,CSAIVAEKSYNEQFF
NA,TRBJ2-7,NA,TRBV20-1,TGCAGTGCTATCCCCCGGACAAAAAGCTACGAGCAGTACTTC,CSAIPRTKSYEQYF
NA,TRBJ2-3,NA,TRBV9,TGTGCCAGCAGCGTAGGAGGGGGGTATGGAGATACGCAGTATTTT,CASSVGGGYGDTQYF
many,TRBJ1-3,TRBD1,TRBV12-3/TRBV12-4,TGTGCCAGCAGTTTAGCACAGGGGGGAAACACCATATATTTT,CASSLAQGGNTIYF
NA,TRBJ1-6,TRBD1,TRBV2,TGTGCCAGCAGTGACCCGGGGGACAGGGGGCCCGACTCACCCCTCCACTTT,CASSDPGDRGPDSPLHF
many,TRBJ2-3,TRBD2,TRBV20-1,TGCAGTGCTTTCCGACCTCGACTAGCGGGGAGCACAGATACGCAGTATTTT,CSAFRPRLAGSTDTQYF
many,TRBJ1-5,NA,TRBV19,TGTGCCAGTCATAACAGGGTAGCGGATCAGCCCCAGCATTTT,CASHNRVADQPQHF
few,TRBJ1-2,NA,TRBV15,TGTGCCACCAGCAGAGATAGGACCCTGGGAGGCTACACCTTC,CATSRDRTLGGYTF
many,TRBJ2-5,NA,TRBV9,TGTGCCAGCAGCCGGGACTCCTTTTCCCAAGAGACCCAGTACTTC,CASSRDSFSQETQYF
NA,TRBJ2-5,TRBD1,TRBV12-3/TRBV12-4,TGTGCCAGCAGCGAGGGGGGGGACAGGGGCAGTGACCAGTACTTC,CASSEGGDRGSDQYF
many,TRBJ1-2,NA,TRBV5-6,TGTGCCAGCAGCTTGACAGGGTCCTATGGCTACACCTTC,CASSLTGSYGYTF
NA,TRBJ2-5,TRBD1,TRBV7-2,TGTGCCAGCAGCCCCCAGGGGGCAGAGACCCAGTACTTC,CASSPQGAETQYF
NA,TRBJ2-7,TRBD1,TRBV20-1,TGCAGTGCCAGACCCCGACAGGGCAGCTCCTACGAGCAGTACTTC,CSARPRQGSSYEQYF
NA,TRBJ1-2,TRBD1,TRBV5-1,TGCGCCTCTACAGGGGAGGATGGCTACACCTTC,CASTGEDGYTF
many,TRBJ1-4,TRBD1,TRBV15,TGTGCCACCAGCAGAGAACAGGGGGCGCATGAAAAACTGTTTTTT,CATSREQGAHEKLFF
NA,TRBJ1-3,TRBD1,TRBV3-1,TGTGCCAGCAGCCAATACGAGGGGGCGGGTGGAAACACCATATATTTT,CASSQYEGAGGNTIYF
many,TRBJ2-3,NA,TRBV20-1,TGCAGTGCTAGGCACACAGATACGCAGTATTTT,CSARHTDTQYF
few,TRBJ1-2,TRBD1,TRBV24-1,TGTGCCACCAGTGCCCCGGACAGGGCGGGCTATGGCTACACCTTC,CATSAPDRAGYGYTF
few,TRBJ2-7,NA,TRBV7-8,TGTGCCAGCAGCTTAGTCTCGGGGGAGCAGTACTTC,CASSLVSGEQYF
many,TRBJ1-5,NA,TRBV20-1,TGCAGTGCTACTACCGGGACACGTAGCAATCAGCCCCAGCATTTT,CSATTGTRSNQPQHF
many,TRBJ1-3,NA,TRBV5-1,TGCGCCAGCAGCCCGCAGAGGGGCGGTGGAAACACCATATATTTT,CASSPQRGGGNTIYF
NA,TRBJ2-2,NA,TRBV20-1,TGCAGTGCCAAAGACAGTCACACCGGGGAGCTGTTTTTT,CSAKDSHTGELFF